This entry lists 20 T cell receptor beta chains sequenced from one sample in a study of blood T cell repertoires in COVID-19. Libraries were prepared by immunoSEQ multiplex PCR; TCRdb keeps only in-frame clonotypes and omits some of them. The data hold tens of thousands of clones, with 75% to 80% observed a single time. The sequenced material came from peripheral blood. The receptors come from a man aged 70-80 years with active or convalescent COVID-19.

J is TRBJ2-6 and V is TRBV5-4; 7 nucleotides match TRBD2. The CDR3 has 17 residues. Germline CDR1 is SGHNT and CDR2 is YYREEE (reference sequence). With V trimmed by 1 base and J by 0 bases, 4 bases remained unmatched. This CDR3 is CASSLLGLDSGANVLTF. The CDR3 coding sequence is TGTGCCAGCAGCTTGCTCGGACTAGACTCTGGGGCCAACGTCCTGACTTTC.

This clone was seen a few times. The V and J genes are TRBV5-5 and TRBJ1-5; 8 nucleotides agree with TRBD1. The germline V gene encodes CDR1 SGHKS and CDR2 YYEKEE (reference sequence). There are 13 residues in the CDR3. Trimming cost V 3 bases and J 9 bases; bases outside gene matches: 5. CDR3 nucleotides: TGTGCCAGCAGCTCGGACAGGGAAGGGCCCCAGCATTTT. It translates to CASSSDREGPQHF.

This chain's CDR3 is CASSQDRAWYGYTF. The CDR3 DNA reads TGTGCCAGTAGCCAAGACAGGGCTTGGTATGGCTACACCTTC. V usage is TRBV19 and J usage is TRBJ1-2, with 7 bases aligning to TRBD1. Germline assignment: CDR1 LNHDA and CDR2 SQIVND (reference sequence). V dropped 6 bases and J dropped 5; count of bases not matched to a gene: 9. The CDR3 totals 14 residues.

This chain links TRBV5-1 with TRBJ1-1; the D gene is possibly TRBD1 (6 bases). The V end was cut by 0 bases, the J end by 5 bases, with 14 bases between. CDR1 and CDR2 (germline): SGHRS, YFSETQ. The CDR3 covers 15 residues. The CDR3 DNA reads TGCGCCAGCAGCTTGGAATTTGGGGGCGGGACTGAAGCTTTCTTT. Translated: CASSLEFGGGTEAFF.

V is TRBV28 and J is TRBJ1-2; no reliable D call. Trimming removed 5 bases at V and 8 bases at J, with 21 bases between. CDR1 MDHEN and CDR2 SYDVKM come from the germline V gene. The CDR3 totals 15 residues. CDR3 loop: CASSNYGVRSVGYTF. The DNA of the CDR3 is TGTGCCAGCAGTAATTACGGGGTGAGGTCGGTCGGCTACACCTTC.

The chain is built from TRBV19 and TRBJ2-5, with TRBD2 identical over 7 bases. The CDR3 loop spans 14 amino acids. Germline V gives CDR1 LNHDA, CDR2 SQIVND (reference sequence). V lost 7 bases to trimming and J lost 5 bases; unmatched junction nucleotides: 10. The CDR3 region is CASIPGGGAETQYF. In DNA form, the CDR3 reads TGTGCCAGTATCCCGGGGGGAGGGGCCGAGACCCAGTACTTC.

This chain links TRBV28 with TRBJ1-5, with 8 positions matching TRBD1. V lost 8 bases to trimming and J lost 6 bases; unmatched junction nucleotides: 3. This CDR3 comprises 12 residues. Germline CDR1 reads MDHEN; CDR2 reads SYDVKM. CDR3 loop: CASEDRAQPQHF. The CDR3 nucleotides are TGTGCCAGCGAGGACAGGGCTCAGCCCCAGCATTTT.

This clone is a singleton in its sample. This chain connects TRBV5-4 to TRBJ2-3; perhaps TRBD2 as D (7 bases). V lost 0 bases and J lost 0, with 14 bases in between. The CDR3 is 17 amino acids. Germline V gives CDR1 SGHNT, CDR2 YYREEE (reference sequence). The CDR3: CASSLAEGGLSTDTQYF. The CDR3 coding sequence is TGTGCCAGCAGCTTGGCTGAGGGGGGGCTAAGCACAGATACGCAGTATTTT.

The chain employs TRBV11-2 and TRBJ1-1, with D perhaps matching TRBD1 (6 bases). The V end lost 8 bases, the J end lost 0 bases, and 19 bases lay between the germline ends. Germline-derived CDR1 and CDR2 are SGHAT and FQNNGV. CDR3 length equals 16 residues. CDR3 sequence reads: CASAQGGRGMNTEAFF. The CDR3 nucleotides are TGTGCCAGCGCCCAAGGGGGTCGAGGAATGAACACTGAAGCTTTCTTT.

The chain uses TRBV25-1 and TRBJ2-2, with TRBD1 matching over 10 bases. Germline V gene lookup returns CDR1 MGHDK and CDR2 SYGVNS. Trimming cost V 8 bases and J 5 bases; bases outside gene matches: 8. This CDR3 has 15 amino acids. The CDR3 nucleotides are TGTGCCAGCGGGACCGGGACAGGGGAGACCGGGGAGCTGTTTTTT. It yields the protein CASGTGTGETGELFF.

CDR3 residues: CASKGDPGEAFF. Written as DNA, the CDR3 is TGTGCCAGCAAGGGGGATCCAGGTGAAGCTTTCTTT. The rearrangement links TRBV3-1 (or the pseudogene TRBV3-2) to TRBJ1-1; D might be TRBD1 (6 bases). Germline lookup yields CDR1 LGHDT and CDR2 YNNKEL (reference sequence). The CDR3 loop spans 12 amino acids. Deletions cut 7 bases from V and 7 bases from J, with 13 bases between.

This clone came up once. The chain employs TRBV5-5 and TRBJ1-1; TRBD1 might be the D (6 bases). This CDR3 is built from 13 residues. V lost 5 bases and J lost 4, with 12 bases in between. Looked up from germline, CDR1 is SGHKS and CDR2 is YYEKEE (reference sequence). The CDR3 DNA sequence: TGTGCCAGCAGGCCCAGGGGTGGCACTGAAGCTTTCTTT. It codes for CASRPRGGTEAFF. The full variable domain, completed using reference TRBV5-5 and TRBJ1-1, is DAGVTQSPTHLIKTRGQQVTLRCSPISGHKSVSWYQQVLGQGPQFIFQYYEKEERGRGNFPDRFSARQFPNYSSELNVNALLLGDSALYLCASRPRGGTEAFFGQGTRLTVV.

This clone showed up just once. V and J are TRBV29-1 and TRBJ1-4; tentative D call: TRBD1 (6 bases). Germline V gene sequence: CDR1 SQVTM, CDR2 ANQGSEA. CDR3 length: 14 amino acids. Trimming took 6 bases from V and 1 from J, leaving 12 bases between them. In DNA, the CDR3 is TGCAGCGTGAAGTCAGGGGTAACTAATGAAAAACTGTTTTTT. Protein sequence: CSVKSGVTNEKLFF.

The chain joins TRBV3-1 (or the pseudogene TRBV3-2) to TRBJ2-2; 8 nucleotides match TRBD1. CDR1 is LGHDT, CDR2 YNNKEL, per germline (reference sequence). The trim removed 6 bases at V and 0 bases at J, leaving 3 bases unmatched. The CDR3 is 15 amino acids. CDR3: CASRPQGANTGELFF. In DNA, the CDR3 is TGTGCCAGCAGACCACAGGGGGCGAACACCGGGGAGCTGTTTTTT.

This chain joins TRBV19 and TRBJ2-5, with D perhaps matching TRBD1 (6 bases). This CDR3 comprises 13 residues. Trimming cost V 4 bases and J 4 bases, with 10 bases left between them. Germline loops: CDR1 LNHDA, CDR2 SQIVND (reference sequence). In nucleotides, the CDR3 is TGTGCCAGTAGTAAGCAGGGGCGAGAGACCCAGTACTTC. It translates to CASSKQGRETQYF.

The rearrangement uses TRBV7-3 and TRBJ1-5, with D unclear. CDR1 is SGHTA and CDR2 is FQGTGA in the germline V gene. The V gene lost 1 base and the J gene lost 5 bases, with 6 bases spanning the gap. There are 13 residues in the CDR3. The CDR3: CASSLSADQPQHF. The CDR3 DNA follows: TGTGCCAGCAGCTTAAGCGCGGATCAGCCCCAGCATTTT.

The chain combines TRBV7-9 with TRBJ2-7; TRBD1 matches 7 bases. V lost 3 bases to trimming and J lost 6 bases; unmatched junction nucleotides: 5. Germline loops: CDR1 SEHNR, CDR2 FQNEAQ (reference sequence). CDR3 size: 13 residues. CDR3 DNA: TGTGCCAGCAGCTTCCTTACAGGGGCCGAGCAGTACTTC. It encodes CASSFLTGAEQYF.

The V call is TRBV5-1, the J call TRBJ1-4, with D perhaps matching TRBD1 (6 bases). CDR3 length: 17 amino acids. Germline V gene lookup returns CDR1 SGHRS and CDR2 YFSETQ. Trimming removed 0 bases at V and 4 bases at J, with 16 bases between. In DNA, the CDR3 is TGCGCCAGCAGCTTGGGTAGGCCGGGACAACATAATGAAAAACTGTTTTTT. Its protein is CASSLGRPGQHNEKLFF.

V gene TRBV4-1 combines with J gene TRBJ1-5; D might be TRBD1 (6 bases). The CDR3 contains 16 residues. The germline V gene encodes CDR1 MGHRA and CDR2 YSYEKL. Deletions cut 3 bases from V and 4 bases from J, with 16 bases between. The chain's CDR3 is CASSHAAGTQNQPQHF. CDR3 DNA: TGCGCCAGCAGCCATGCCGCAGGGACACAAAATCAGCCCCAGCATTTT.

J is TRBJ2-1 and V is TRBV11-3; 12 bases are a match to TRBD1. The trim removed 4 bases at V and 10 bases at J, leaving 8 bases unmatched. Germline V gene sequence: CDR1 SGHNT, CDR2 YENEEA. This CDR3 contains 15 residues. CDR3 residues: CASSYPGTGGREQFF. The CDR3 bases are TGTGCCAGCAGCTACCCCGGGACAGGGGGCAGGGAGCAGTTCTTC.